The present entry profiles one T cell receptor beta chain with its context. What antigen it recognizes has not been identified. No base-level quality is on record; no much larger clone is a single base apart. Sequencer: Illumina NovaSeq 6000. cDNA libraries for TCRalpha and TCRbeta were prepared by 5'RACE using constant-segment primers, with sample barcodes and unique molecular identifiers added. Trizol reagent was used to extract RNA from every sample. Libraries were amplified in two PCR steps, with a second sample barcode and Illumina TruSeq adapters added in the second step. Sequencing of libraries was performed on an Illumina NovaSeq with 2 x 150 bp paired-end reads. As for the authors' bioinformatics: With migec v1.2.7, reads were demultiplexed and then collapsed into UMI-guided consensus sequences. Using mixcr v2.1.11, the UMI consensuses were aligned to TRA and TRB V and J templates and assembled into clonotypes. A clonotype was counted as expanded or contracted only if both edgeR and NoisET called the change significant, with noise models trained on biological replicates. For edgeR calls, the thresholds were a false discovery rate-adjusted p below 0.01 and a log2 fold-change of 1. PCA with hierarchical clustering of max-normalized trajectories of the 1000 most abundant clonotypes was used as exploratory dynamics analysis. Each responding clone was given a CD4 or CD8 phenotype based on the CD4+ and CD8+ repertoires, which had been sequenced separately. TCRdb redid the processing of the public reads, applying fastp at Q25 and MiXCR, and retained in-frame beta chains. Entries that share a CDR3 protein sequence are merged under the most common genes and DNA. It is TCRdb's table, rather than the study itself, that gives the V and J calls and clone size. A total of roughly 340,000 distinct CDR3 sequences appear in this sample, 20% to 25% of them only once. In total, the top ten clones hold around 20% of the sample.

Including the terminal cysteine and phenylalanine, the CDR3 comprises 17 residues. Only the CDR3 DNA is retained, 51 bases long and in frame from the first base. V and J are truncated by 2 bases and 7 bases respectively, leaving an intervening sequence of 19 bases. CDR1 KGHDR and CDR2 SFDVKD were looked up in the germline V gene. These data are taken from a study of T-cell memory formation after mild COVID-19 (dated by TCRdb to 2020 to 2022). In the study overall: TCR sequence clusters from the two donors were largely donor specific. In a couple of donors, T-cell clones that expanded and contracted after mild COVID-19 were tracked by sequencing TCRalpha and TCRbeta repertoires over time. Two young, previously healthy adult volunteers, one female and one male, were included in the cohort. The full study reports these points: Only two mild cases were covered in the study, and larger cohorts including severe cases with pre-infection samples were considered necessary. Whether the second-wave clones peaking on day 37 were SARS-CoV-2 specific was not confirmed. Contracting CD4+ clones appeared mostly in the CM and EM memory subsets, whereas CD8+ clones were enriched in EMRA. Clones contracting from day 15 to 85 had balanced CD4/CD8 phenotypes, while a second wave expanding from day 15 to 37 was biased towards CD4+. Some responding clones were found in pre-infection memory, which suggests that pre-existing cross-reactive memory T cells took part in the SARS-CoV-2 response.

Ficoll-Paque density gradient centrifugation was the method used to isolate PBMCs. Input material: PBMCs or a T cell subset sorted from them (not recorded which). The chain is encoded by TRBV24-1 joined to TRBJ2-2; the D gene is possibly TRBD1 or TRBD2, with 5 bases matching each. The origin of this receptor is a man between 18 and 35 years old who had mild COVID-19 (a few samples of this study predate the infection). The sample titles of this study are shuffled in the database, so cell type and time point are left out; the donor was told from shared clones. Here the CDR3 is given as CATSDYGDGIGGGELFF. The DNA sequence is TGTGCCACCAGTGATTACGGGGACGGAATCGGTGGCGGGGAGCTGTTTTTT.